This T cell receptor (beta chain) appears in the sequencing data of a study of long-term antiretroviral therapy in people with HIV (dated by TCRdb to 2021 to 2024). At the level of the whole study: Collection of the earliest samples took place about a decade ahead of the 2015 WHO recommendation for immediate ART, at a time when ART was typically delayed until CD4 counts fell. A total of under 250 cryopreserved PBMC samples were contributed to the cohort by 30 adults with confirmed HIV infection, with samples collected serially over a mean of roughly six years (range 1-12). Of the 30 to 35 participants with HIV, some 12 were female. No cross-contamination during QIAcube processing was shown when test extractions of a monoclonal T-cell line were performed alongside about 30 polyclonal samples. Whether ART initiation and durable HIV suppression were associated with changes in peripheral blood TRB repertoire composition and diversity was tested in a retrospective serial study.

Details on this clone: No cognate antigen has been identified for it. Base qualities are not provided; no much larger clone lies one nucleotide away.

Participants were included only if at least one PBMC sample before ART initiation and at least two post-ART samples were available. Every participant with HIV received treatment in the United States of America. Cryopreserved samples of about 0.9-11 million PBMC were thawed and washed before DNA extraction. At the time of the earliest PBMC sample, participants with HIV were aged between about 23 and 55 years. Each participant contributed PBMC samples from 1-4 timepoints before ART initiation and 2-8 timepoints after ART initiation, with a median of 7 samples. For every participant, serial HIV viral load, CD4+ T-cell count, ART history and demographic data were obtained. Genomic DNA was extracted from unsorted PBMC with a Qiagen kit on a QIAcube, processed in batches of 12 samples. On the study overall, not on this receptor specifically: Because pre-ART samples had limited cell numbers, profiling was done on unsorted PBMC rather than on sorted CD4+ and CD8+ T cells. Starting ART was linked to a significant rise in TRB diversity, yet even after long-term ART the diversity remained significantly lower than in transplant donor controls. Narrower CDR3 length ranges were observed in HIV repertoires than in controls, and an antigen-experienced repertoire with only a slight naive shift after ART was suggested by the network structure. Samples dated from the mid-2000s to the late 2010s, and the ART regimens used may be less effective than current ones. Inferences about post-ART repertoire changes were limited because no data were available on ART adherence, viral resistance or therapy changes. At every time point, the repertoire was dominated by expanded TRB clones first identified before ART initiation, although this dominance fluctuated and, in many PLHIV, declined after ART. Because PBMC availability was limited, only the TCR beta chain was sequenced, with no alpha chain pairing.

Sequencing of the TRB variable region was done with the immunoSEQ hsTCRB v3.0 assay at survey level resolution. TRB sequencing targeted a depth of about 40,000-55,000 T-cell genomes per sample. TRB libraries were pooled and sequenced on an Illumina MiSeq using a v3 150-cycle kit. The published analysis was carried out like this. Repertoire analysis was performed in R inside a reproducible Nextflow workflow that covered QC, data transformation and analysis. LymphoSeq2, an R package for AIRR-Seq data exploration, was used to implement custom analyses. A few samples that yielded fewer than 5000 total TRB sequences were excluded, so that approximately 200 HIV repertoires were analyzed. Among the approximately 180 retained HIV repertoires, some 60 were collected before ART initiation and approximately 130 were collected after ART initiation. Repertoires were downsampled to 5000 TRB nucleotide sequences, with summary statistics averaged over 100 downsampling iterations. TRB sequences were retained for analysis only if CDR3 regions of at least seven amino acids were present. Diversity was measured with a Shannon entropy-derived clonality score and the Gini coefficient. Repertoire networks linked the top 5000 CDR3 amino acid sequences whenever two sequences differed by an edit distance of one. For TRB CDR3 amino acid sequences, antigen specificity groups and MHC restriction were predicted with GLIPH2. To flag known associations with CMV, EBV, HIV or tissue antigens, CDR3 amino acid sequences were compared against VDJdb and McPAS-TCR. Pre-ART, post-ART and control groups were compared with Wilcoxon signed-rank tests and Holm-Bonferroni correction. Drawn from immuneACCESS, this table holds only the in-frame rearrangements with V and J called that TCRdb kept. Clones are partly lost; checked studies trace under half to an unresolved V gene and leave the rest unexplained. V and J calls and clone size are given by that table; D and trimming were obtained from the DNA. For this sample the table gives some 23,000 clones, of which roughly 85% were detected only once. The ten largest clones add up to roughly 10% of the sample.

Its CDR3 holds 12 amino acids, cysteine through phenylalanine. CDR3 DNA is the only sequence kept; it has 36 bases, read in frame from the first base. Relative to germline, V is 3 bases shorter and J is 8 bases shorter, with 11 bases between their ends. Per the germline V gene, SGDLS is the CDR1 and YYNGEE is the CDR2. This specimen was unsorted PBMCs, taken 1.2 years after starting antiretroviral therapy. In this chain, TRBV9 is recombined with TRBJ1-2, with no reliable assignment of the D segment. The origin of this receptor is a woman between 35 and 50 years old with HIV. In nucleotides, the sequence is TGTGCCAGCAGCGCGGGTAGGGTGGGCTACACCTTC. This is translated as CASSAGRVGYTF.